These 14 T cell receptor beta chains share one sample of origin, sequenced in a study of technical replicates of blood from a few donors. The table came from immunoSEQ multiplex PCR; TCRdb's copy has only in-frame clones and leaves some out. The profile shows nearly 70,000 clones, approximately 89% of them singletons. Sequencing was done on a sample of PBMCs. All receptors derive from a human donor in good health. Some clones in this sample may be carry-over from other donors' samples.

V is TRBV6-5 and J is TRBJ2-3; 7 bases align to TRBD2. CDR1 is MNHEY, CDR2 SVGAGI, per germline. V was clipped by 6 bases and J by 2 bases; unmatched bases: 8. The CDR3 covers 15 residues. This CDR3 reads CASSVGGDYTDTQYF. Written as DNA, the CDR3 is TGTGCCAGCAGCGTTGGGGGGGACTACACAGATACGCAGTATTTT.

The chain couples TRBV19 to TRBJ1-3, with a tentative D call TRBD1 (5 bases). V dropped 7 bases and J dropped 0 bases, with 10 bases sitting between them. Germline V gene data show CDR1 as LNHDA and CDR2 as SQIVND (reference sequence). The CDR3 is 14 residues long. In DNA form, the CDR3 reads TGTGCCAGTACAGACAGTACCTCTGGAAACACCATATATTTT. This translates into CASTDSTSGNTIYF.

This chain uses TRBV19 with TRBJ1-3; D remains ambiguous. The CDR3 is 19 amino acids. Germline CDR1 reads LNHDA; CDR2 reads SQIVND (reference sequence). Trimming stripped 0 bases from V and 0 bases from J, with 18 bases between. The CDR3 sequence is CASSIDPQVGGSSGNTIYF. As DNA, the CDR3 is TGTGCCAGTAGTATAGATCCCCAGGTCGGAGGGAGCTCTGGAAACACCATATATTTT.

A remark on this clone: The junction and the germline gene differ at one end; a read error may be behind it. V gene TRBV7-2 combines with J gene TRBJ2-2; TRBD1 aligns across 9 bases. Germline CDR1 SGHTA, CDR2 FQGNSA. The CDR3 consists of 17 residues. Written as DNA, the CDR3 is TGTGCCAGCAGCTCAATGCAGGACAGGGGTAACATCGGGGAGCTGTTTTTT. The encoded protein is CASSSMQDRGNIGELFF.

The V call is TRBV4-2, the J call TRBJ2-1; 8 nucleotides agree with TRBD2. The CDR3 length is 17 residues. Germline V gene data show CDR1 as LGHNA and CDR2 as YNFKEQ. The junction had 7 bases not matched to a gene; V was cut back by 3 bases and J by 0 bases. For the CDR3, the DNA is TGTGCCAGCAGCCACCTGACTAGCGCGAGCTCCTACAATGAGCAGTTCTTC. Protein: CASSHLTSASSYNEQFF.

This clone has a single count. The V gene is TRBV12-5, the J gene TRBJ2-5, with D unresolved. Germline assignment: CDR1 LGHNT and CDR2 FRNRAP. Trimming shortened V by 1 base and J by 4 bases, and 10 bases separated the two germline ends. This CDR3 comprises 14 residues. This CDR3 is CASGLAPRGETQYF. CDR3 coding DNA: TGTGCTAGTGGTTTGGCCCCTAGAGGAGAGACCCAGTACTTC.

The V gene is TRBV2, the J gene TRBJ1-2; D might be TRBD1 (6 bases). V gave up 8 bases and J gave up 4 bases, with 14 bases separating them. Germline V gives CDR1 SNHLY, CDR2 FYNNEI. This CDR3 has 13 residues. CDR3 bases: TGTGCCAGCGATTTCGAACAGGGCTATGGCTACACCTTC. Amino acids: CASDFEQGYGYTF.

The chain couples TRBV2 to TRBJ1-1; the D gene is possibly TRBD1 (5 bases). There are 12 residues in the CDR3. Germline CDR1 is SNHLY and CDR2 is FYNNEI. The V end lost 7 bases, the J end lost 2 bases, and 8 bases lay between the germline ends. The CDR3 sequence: CASTGFNTEAFF. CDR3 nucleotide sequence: TGTGCCAGCACAGGGTTCAACACTGAAGCTTTCTTT.

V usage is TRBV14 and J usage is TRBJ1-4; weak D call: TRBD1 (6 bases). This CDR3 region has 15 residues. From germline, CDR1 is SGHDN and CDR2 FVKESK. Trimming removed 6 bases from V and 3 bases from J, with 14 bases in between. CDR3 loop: CASRAQGVPNEKLFF. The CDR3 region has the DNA TGTGCCAGCAGGGCACAGGGAGTTCCTAATGAAAAACTGTTTTTT. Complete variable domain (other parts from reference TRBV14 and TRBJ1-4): EAGVTQFPSHSVIEKGQTVTLRCDPISGHDNLYWYRRVMGKEIKFLLHFVKESKQDESGMPNNRFLAERTGGTYSTLKVQPAELEDSGVYFCASRAQGVPNEKLFFGSGTQLSVL.

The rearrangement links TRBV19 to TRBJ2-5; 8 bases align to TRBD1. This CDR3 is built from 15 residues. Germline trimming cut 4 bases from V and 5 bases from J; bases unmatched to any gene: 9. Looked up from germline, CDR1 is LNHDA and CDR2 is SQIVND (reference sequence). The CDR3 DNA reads TGTGCCAGTAGTACTGGACAGGGACCTTTGGAGACCCAGTACTTC. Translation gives CASSTGQGPLETQYF.

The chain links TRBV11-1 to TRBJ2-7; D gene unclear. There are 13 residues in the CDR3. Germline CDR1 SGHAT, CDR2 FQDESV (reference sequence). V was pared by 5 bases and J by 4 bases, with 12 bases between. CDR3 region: CASSTTPSYEQYF. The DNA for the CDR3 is TGTGCCAGCAGCACTACCCCCAGTTACGAGCAGTACTTC.

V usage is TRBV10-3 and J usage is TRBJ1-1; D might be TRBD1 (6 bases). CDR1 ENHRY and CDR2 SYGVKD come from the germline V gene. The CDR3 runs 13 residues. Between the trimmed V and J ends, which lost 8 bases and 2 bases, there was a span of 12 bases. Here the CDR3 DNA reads TGTGCCATCCGTGGACAGTATAACACTGAAGCTTTCTTT. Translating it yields CAIRGQYNTEAFF.

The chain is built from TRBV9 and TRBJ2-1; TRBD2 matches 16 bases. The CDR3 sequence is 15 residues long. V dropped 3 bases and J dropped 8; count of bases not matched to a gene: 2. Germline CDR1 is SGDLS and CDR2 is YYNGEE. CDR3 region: CASSAGTSGGDEQFF. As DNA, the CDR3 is TGTGCCAGCAGCGCCGGGACTAGCGGGGGGGATGAGCAGTTCTTC.

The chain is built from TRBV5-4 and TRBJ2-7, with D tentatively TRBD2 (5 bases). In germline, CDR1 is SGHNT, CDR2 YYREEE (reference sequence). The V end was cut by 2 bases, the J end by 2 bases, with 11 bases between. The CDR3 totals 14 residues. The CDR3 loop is CASSFSSGPYEQYF. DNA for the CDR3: TGTGCCAGCAGCTTTTCCAGCGGCCCCTACGAGCAGTACTTC.